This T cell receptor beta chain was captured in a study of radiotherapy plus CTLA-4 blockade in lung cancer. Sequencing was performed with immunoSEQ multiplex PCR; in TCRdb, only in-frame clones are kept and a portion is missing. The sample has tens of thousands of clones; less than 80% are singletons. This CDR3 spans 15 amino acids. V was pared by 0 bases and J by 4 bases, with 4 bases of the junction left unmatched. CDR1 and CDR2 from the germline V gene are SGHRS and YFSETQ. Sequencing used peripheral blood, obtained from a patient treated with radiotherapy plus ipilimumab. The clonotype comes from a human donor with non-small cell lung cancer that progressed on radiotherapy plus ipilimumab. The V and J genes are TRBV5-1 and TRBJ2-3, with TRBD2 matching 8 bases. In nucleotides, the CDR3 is TGCGCCAGCAGCTTGGGAACTAGCGGTGCAGATACGCAGTATTTT. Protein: CASSLGTSGADTQYF.